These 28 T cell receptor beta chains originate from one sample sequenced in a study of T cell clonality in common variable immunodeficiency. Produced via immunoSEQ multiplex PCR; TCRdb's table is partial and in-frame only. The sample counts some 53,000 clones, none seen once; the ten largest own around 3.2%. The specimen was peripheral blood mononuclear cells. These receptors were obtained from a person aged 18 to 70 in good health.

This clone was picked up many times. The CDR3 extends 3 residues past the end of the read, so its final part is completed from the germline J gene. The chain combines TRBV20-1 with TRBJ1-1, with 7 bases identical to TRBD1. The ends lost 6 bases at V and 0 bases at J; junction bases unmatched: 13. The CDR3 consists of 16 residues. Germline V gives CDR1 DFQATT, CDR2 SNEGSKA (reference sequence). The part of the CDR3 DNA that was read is TGCAGTGCAGAAAAGACAGGGCCGGCGTTGAACACTGAA. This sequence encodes CSAEKTGPALNTE. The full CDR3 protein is CSAEKTGPALNTEAFF.

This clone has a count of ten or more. CDR3 sequence reads: CASSPRGSSNSPLHF. The sequenced CDR3 bases are TGTGCCAGCTCACCAAGGGGCAGCTCAAATTCACCC. This chain links TRBV18 with TRBJ1-6, with D possibly TRBD1 on 5 matching bases. The CDR3 extends 3 residues past the end of the read, so its final part is completed from the germline J gene. Trimming shortened V by 2 bases and J by 7 bases, and 12 bases separated the two germline ends. CDR3 length: 15 amino acids. Germline CDR1 KGHSH, CDR2 LQKENI.

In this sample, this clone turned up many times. CDR3 bases read: TGCAGTGCTAGAGATCTAGCGGGAGACTTTAGGGAGACC. As protein: CSARDLAGDFRET. The whole CDR3 protein reads CSARDLAGDFRETQYF. This chain joins TRBV20-1 and TRBJ2-5, with 10 bases identical to TRBD2. The read falls 3 residues short of the CDR3 end, and the missing part is taken from the germline J gene. After removal of 0 bases from V and 5 bases from J, the junction contained 9 bases not matched to a gene. The length of the CDR3 is 16 residues. Germline V gives CDR1 DFQATT, CDR2 SNEGSKA (reference sequence).

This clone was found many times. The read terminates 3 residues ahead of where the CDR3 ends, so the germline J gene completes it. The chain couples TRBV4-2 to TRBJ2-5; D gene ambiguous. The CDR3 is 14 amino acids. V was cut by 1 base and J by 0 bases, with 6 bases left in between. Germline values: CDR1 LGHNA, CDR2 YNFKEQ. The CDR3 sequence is CASSQVNNQETQYF. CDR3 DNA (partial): TGTGCCAGCAGCCAAGTTAACAACCAAGAGACC.

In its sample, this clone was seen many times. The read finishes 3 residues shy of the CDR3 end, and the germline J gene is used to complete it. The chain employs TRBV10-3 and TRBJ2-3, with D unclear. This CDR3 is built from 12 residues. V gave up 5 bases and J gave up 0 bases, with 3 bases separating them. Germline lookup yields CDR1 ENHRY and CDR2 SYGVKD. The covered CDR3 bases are TGTGCCATCAGTCAAAGCACAGATACG. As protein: CAISQSTDT. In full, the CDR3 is CAISQSTDTQYF.

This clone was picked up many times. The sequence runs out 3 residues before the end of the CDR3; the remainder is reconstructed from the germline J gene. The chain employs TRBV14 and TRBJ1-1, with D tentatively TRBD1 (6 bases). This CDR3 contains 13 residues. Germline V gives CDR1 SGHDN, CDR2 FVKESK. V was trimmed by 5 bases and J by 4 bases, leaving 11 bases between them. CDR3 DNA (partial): TGTGCCAGCAGCTCTCACAGGGCCACTGAA. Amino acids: CASSSHRATE. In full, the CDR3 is CASSSHRATEAFF.

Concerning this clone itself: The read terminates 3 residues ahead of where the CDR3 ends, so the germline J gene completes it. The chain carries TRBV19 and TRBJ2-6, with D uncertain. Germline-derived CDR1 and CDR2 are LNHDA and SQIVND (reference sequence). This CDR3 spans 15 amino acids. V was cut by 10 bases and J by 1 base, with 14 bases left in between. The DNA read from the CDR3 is TGTGCCACCATGAGCACCACTTCTGGGGCCAACGTC. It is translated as CATMSTTSGANV. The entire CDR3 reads CATMSTTSGANVLTF.

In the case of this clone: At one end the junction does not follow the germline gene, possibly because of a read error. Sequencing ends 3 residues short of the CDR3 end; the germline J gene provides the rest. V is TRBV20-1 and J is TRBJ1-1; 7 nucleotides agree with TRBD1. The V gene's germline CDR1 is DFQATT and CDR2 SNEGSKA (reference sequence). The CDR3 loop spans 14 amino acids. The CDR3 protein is CSARDREWNSEAFF. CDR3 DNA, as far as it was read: TGCAGTGCTCGAGACAGGGAGTGGAACAGTGAA.

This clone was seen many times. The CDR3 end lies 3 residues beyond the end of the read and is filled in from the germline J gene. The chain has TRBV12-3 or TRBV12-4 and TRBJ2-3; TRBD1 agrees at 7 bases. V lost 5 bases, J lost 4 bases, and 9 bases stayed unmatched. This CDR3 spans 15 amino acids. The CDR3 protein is CASSGGQSRADTQYF. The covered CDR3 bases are TGTGCCAGCAGTGGGGGACAGTCGAGGGCAGATACG.

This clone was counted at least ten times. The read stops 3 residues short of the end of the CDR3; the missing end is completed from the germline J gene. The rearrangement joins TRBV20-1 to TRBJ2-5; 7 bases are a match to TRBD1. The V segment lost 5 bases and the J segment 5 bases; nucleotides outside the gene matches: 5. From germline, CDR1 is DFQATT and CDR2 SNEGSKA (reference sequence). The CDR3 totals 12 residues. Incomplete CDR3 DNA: TGCAGTGCTTACAGGGGACGGGAGACC. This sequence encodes CSAYRGRET. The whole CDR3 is CSAYRGRETQYF.

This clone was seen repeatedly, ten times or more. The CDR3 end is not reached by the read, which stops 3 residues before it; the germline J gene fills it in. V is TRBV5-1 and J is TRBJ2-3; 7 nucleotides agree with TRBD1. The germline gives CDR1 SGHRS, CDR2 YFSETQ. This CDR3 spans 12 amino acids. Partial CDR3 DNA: TGCGCCAGCAGCTCCACCACAGGGGCG. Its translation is CASSSTTGA. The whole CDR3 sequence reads CASSSTTGAQYF. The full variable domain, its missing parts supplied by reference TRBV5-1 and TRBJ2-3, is KAGVTQTPRYLIKTRGQQVTLSCSPISGHRSVSWYQQTPGQGLQFLFEYFSETQRNKGNFPGRFSGRQFSNSRSEMNVSTLELGDSALYLCASSSTTGAQYFGPGTRLTVL.

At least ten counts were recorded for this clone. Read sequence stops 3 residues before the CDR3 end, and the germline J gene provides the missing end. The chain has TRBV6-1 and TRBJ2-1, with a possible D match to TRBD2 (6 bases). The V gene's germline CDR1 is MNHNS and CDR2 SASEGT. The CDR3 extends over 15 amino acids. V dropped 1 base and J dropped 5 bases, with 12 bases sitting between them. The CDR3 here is CASSEVRLAHNEQFF. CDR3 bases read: TGTGCCAGCAGTGAAGTACGGCTAGCGCACAATGAG.

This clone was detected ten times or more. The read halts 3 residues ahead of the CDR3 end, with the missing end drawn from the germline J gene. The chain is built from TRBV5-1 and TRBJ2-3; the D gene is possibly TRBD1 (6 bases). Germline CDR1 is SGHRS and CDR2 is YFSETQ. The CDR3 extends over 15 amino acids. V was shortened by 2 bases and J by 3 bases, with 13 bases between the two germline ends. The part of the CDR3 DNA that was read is TGCGCCAGCAGCTTCGGGACACCTACAACAGATACG. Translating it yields CASSFGTPTTDT. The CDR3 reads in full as CASSFGTPTTDTQYF.

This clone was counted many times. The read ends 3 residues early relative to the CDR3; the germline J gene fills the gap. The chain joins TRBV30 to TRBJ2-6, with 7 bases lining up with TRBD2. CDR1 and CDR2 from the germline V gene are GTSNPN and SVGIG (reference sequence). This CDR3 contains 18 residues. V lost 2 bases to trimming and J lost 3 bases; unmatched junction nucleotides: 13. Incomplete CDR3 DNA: TGTGCCTGGAGTCGACGATTAGCGGGCTTATATGGGGCCAACGTC. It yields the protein CAWSRRLAGLYGANV. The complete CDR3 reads CAWSRRLAGLYGANVLTF.

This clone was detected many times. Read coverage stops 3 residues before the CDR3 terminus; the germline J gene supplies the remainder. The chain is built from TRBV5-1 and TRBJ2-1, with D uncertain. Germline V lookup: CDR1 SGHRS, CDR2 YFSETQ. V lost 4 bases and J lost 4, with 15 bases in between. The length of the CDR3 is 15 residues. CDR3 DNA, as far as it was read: TGCGCCAGCAGCGCCCTAGAACTTGGGTACAATGAG. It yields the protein CASSALELGYNE. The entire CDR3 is CASSALELGYNEQFF.

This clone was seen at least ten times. Incomplete CDR3 DNA: TGCAGTGCGCACAGGGTCGAGAGGGAAAAA. Its protein product is CSAHRVEREK. The whole CDR3 sequence is CSAHRVEREKLFF. The rearrangement links TRBV20-1 to TRBJ1-4; TRBD1 is a possible D gene (6 bases). The CDR3 is cut off 3 residues early in the read; its end comes from the germline J gene. V lost 6 bases, J lost 8 bases, and 16 bases lay in between. The germline V gene encodes CDR1 DFQATT and CDR2 SNEGSKA (reference sequence). The CDR3 extends over 13 amino acids.

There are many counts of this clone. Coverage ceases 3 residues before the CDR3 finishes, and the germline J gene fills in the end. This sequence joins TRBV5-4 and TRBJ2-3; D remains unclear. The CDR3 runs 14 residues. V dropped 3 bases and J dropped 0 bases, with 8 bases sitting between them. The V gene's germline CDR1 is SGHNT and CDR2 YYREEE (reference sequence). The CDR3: CASSSQASTDTQYF. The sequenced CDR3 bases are TGTGCCAGCAGCTCCCAGGCTAGCACAGATACG.

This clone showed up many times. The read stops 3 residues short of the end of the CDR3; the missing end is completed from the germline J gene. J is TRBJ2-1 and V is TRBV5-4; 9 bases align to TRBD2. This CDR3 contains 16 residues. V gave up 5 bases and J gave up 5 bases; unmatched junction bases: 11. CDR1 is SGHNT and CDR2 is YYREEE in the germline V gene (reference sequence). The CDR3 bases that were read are TGTGCCAGCAGGACCGCCATAGCGGGAGTAAACAATGAG. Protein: CASRTAIAGVNNE. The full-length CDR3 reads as CASRTAIAGVNNEQFF.

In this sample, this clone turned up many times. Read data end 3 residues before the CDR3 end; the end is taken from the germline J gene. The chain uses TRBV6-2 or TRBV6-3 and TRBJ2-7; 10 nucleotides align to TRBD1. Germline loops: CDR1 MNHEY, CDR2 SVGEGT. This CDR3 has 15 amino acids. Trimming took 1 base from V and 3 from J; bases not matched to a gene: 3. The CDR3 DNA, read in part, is TGTGCCAGCAGTTACTATGGACAGGGGGACTACGAG. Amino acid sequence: CASSYYGQGDYE. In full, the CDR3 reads CASSYYGQGDYEQYF.

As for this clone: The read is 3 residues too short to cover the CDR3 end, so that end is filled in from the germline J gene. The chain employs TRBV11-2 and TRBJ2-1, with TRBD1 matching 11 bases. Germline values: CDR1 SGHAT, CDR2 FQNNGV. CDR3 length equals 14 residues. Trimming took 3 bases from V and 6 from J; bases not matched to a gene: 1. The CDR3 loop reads CASSFGTGGNEQFF. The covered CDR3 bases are TGTGCCAGCAGCTTTGGGACAGGGGGCAATGAG. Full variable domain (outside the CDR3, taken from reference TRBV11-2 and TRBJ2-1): EAGVAQSPRYKIIEKRQSVAFWCNPISGHATLYWYQQILGQGPKLLIQFQNNGVVDDSQLPKDRFSAERLKGVDSTLKIQPAKLEDSAVYLCASSFGTGGNEQFFGPGTRLTVL.

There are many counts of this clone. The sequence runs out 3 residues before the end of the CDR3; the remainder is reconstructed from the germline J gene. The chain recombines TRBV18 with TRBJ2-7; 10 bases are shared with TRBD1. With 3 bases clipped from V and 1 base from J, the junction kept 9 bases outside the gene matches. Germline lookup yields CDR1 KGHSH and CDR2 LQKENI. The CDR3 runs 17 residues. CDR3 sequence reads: CASSPGLGQGLSYEQYF. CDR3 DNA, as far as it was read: TGTGCCAGCTCACCGGGTCTGGGACAGGGGCTTTCCTACGAG.

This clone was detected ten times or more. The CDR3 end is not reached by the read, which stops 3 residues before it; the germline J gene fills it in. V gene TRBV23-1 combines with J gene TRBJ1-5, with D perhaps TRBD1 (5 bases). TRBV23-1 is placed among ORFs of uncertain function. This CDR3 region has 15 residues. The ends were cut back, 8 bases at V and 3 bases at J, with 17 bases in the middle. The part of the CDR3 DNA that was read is TGCGCCAGCGCCCGGGGGTACAGGACCAATCAGCCC. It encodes CASARGYRTNQP. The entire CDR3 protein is CASARGYRTNQPQHF.

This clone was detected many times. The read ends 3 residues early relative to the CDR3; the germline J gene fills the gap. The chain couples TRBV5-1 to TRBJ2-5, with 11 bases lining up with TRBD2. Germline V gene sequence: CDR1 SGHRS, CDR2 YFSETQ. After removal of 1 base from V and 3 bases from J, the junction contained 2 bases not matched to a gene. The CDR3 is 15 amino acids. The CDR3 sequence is CASSLNSGREETQYF. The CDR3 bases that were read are TGCGCCAGCAGCTTGAATAGCGGGAGGGAAGAGACC.

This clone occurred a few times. The CDR3 sequence is CASSVYTGELFF. CDR3 DNA (partial): TGTGCCAGCAGCGTATATACCGGGGAG. This rearrangement joins TRBV7-9 to TRBJ2-2; D is undetermined. From the germline J gene comes the end of the CDR3, since the read stops 3 residues before it. V lost 5 bases to trimming and J lost 5 bases, with 6 bases between them. The CDR3 is made up of 12 amino acids. The V gene's germline CDR1 is SEHNR and CDR2 FQNEAQ (reference sequence).

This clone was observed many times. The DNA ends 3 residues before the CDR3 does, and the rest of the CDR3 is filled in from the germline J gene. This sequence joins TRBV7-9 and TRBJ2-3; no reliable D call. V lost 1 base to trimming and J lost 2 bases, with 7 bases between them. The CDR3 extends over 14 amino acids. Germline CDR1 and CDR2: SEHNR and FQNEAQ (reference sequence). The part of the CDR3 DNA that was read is TGTGCCAGCAGCTTAGTTCCCCACACAGATACG. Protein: CASSLVPHTDT. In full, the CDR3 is CASSLVPHTDTQYF.

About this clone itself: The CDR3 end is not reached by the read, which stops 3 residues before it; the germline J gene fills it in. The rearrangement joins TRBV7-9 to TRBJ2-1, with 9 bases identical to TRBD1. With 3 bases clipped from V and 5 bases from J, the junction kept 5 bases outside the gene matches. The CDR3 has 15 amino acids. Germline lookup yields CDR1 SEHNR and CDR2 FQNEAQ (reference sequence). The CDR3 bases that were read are TGTGCCAGCAGCTTTAGAGGGACAGGGAACAATGAG. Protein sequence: CASSFRGTGNNE. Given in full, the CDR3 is CASSFRGTGNNEQFF. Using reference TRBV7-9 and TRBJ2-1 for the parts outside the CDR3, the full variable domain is DTGVSQNPRHKITKRGQNVTFRCDPISEHNRLYWYRQTLGQGPEFLTYFQNEAQLEKSRLLSDRFSAERPKGSFSTLEIQRTEQGDSAMYLCASSFRGTGNNEQFFGPGTRLTVL.

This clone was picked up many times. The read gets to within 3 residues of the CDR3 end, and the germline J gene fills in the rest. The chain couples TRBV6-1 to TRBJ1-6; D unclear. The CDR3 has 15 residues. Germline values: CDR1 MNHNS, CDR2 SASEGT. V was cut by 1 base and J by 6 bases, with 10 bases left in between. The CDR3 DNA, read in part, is TGTGCCAGCAGTGAAGTTCAGTTATCTAATTCACCC. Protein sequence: CASSEVQLSNSP. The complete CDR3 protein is CASSEVQLSNSPLHF.

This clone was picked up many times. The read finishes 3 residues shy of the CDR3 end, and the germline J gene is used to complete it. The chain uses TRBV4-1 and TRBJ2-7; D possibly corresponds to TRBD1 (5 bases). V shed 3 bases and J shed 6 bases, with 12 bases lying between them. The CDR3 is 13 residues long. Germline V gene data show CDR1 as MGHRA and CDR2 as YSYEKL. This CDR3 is CASSHAGFSEQYF. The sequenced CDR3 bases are TGCGCCAGCAGCCACGCAGGGTTCAGCGAG.